This T cell receptor beta chain came from a study of human T cells and chemical hapten exposure. This clonotype was counted between two and nine times. Antigen unknown. Stated time point: patch test 2, 6 weeks after DPC sensitization. The treatment: therapeutic diphenylcyclopropenone sensitization with weekly scalp DPC. The study's findings and limits: Compared to controls, expanded TCRs made significantly more large clusters of similar CDR3s. The immune response of these alopecia patients might not match healthy individuals'.

Each CDR3 protein gets one entry after TCRdb re-called the RACE reads with MiXCR. The sample consists of under 100,000 distinct CDR3 sequences, about 9.4% of them appearing once. Per the germline V gene, CDR1 is DFQATT and CDR2 is SNEGSKA (reference sequence). The CDR3 contains 14 residues. V lost 3 bases to trimming and J lost 7 bases; unmatched junction nucleotides: 5. The chain couples TRBV20-1 to TRBJ2-2; 10 bases line up with TRBD2. The clonotype originates from a woman aged 50 to 60 with alopecia areata. Some clones in this sample may be carry-over from other donors' samples. The sequencing here drew on whole blood, taken in connection with sensitization to the hapten diphenylcyclopropenone (DPC). CDR3 bases: TGCAGTGCTAGGCCCAGCGGGAGGGGCGGGGAGCTGTTTTTT. This gives the protein CSARPSGRGGELFF.